This T cell receptor (beta chain) was sequenced during a study of T cell responses to AZD1222 COVID-19 vaccine. Study-level findings and limits: Of spike-specific TCRs, nearly half reportedly target regions left unmutated in variants. Regions 160-218 and 743-854 dominated among vaccine-associated CD4 TCRs spanning spike.

The CDR3 covers 14 residues. Germline CDR1 and CDR2: SGHVS and FNYEAQ. V was shortened by 3 bases and J by 5 bases, with 14 bases between the two germline ends. About this clone: What it binds is not known.

Measured with immunoSEQ multiplex PCR; TCRdb has only the in-frame clones, and not every one. Of 150,000 or so clones in the sample, roughly nine tenths were seen once. The source was peripheral blood, collected 28 days after the second AZD1222 dose. This TCR was sampled from an adult who received the AZD1222 COVID-19 vaccine. The V gene is TRBV7-6, the J gene TRBJ2-7, with a tentative D call TRBD1 (6 bases). The CDR3 loop is CASSFTGMWDEQYF. The CDR3 bases are TGTGCCAGCAGCTTCACAGGGATGTGGGACGAGCAGTACTTC.